This section outlines one TCR beta chain sequence together with its context. This CDR3 has 11 residues. V lost 3 bases to trimming and J lost 3 bases, with 4 bases between them. Germline CDR1 DFQATT, CDR2 SNEGSKA (reference sequence). Repertoires were generated with immunoSEQ multiplex PCR, while TCRdb's copy carries only in-frame clones and drops some. The sample yields fewer than 80,000 clones, approximately 83% seen once. The data were taken from a study of technical replicates of blood from several donors. The receptor comes from a human donor in good health. Some clones in this sample may be carry-over from other donors' samples. The sequenced sample consisted of PBMCs. The chain recombines TRBV20-1 with TRBJ2-3; D is unresolved. The CDR3 spells CSARSTDTQYF. The CDR3 bases are TGCAGTGCTAGGTCGACAGATACGCAGTATTTT.